This T cell receptor (beta chain) was recovered during a study of vaccination effects on CD4 cells after COVID-19. Across the study: Before any sequencing was done, the ViraFEST assay used viral peptide pools to expand antigen-specific CD4+ T cells. Every well got two million PBMC, which were grown with about 9.6 IU/ml IL-2 and 8.5 to 10 ug/ml peptides. Broader study findings: Infection- and vaccine-induced clones contracted markedly late after vaccination.

Culture proceeded for more than nine days, and CD4+ T cells were then isolated. Vaccine recipients, nucleocapsid antibody negative, had no prior SARS-CoV-2 infection. CDR3 length: 16 amino acids. Germline assignment: CDR1 SGHTA and CDR2 FQGNSA. Trimming took 1 base from V and 4 from J; bases not matched to a gene: 9. The data were produced by immunoSEQ multiplex PCR, yet TCRdb's version contains in-frame clones alone and is incomplete. The table has more than 30,000 clones, 82% seen once; the top ten hold approximately 3%. About this clone itself: The antigen is unknown.

The chain recombines TRBV7-2 with TRBJ1-2; TRBD1 aligns across 7 bases. This receptor was obtained from a human donor who received a COVID-19 vaccine. The input for sequencing was CD4+ T cells from PBMCs cultured without peptide, taken before COVID-19 vaccination. CDR3 loop: CASSLVGGAFGYGYTF. The CDR3 DNA follows: TGTGCCAGCAGCTTAGTAGGGGGCGCGTTTGGCTATGGCTACACCTTC.